Presented here are 14 T cell receptor beta chains from one specimen sequenced in a study of patients and donors after allogeneic stem cell transplantation. TCRdb redid the calling of the RT-PCR reads with MiXCR, one entry per CDR3 protein. The sample records 410,000 or so distinct CDR3 sequences, around 16% being singletons. Sequencing used blood, either unsorted or a sorted T cell fraction (not recorded which). The receptors come from a human donor who was either an allogeneic HSCT recipient or a stem cell or donor lymphocyte infusion donor (not recorded which). It is not recorded whose cells these are; they may come from a transplant donor.

This chain links TRBV7-3 with TRBJ1-6; 9 positions match TRBD1. CDR3 length equals 16 residues. V gave up 4 bases and J gave up 6 bases; unmatched junction bases: 7. CDR1 and CDR2 from the germline V gene are SGHTA and FQGTGA. The CDR3 DNA sequence: TGTGCCAGCAGCTCCCAGGACAGGGGTTCTAATTCACCCCTCCACTTT. This codes for CASSSQDRGSNSPLHF.

The V call is TRBV5-1, the J call TRBJ1-3; TRBD1 agrees at 7 bases. Germline-derived CDR1 and CDR2 are SGHRS and YFSETQ. Losses at the gene ends were 4 bases for V and 0 bases for J; bases not matched to a gene: 4. The CDR3 is 15 amino acids. CDR3 sequence reads: CASSADRDSGNTIYF. The CDR3 coding sequence is TGCGCCAGCAGCGCTGACAGGGACTCTGGAAACACCATATATTTT. The entire variable domain, with the rest obtained from reference TRBV5-1 and TRBJ1-3, is as follows: KAGVTQTPRYLIKTRGQQVTLSCSPISGHRSVSWYQQTPGQGLQFLFEYFSETQRNKGNFPGRFSGRQFSNSRSEMNVSTLELGDSALYLCASSADRDSGNTIYFGEGSWLTVV.

The chain couples TRBV4-3 to TRBJ1-1; TRBD1 might be the D (6 bases). Trimming pared 0 bases from V and 6 bases from J, leaving 14 bases between. The CDR3 loop spans 15 amino acids. The V gene's germline CDR1 is LGHNA and CDR2 YSLEER. The CDR3 DNA reads TGCGCCAGCAGCCAAGAGGGGTTACAGGGCCCTGAAGCTTTCTTT. Protein: CASSQEGLQGPEAFF.

The chain recombines TRBV20-1 with TRBJ1-2; 9 bases line up with TRBD1. V shed 5 bases and J 5 bases; nucleotides not matched to a gene: 12. This CDR3 comprises 15 residues. Germline V gives CDR1 DFQATT, CDR2 SNEGSKA (reference sequence). The CDR3 region is CSAGRGTGREYGYTF. CDR3 in DNA: TGCAGTGCTGGTAGGGGGACAGGGAGAGAATATGGCTACACCTTC.

In its sample, this clonotype was seen a few times. This sequence joins TRBV12-3 or TRBV12-4 and TRBJ1-1; D might be TRBD1 (6 bases). Trimming cost V 5 bases and J 4 bases, with 14 bases left between them. This CDR3 contains 14 residues. DNA for the CDR3: TGTGCCAGCAGTGGCGGGGGCATAGGCACTGAAGCTTTCTTT. This encodes CASSGGGIGTEAFF.

This rearrangement joins TRBV18 to TRBJ1-3; D remains unclear. Germline V lookup: CDR1 KGHSH, CDR2 LQKENI. V shed 8 bases and J shed 1 base, with 6 bases lying between them. This CDR3 contains 12 residues. CDR3 region: CASDASGNTIYF. CDR3 sequence (DNA): TGTGCCAGCGATGCATCTGGAAACACCATATATTTT.

The table lists this clonotype with many counts. This chain joins TRBV7-2 and TRBJ2-1; D call uncertain. Per germline, CDR1 SGHTA and CDR2 FQGNSA. The CDR3 has 13 amino acids. The V gene lost 5 bases and the J gene lost 7 bases, with 12 bases spanning the gap. The CDR3 DNA reads TGTGCCAGCAGCCAGACAATGAGGAATGAGCAGTTCTTC. Residues: CASSQTMRNEQFF.

In this sample, this clonotype turned up a few times. V gene TRBV20-1 combines with J gene TRBJ2-7; D uncertain. The germline CDR1 and CDR2 sequences are DFQATT and SNEGSKA (reference sequence). The CDR3 length is 13 residues. V was clipped by 6 bases and J by 4 bases, with 16 bases between them. CDR3 in amino acids: CSARQIQTYEQYF. CDR3 sequence (DNA): TGCAGTGCCCGCCAAATTCAGACATACGAGCAGTACTTC.

This clonotype was picked up a small number of times. The chain carries TRBV27 and TRBJ2-7; D gene unclear. V lost 3 bases and J 1 base, leaving 13 bases between the germline ends. The CDR3 sequence is 15 residues long. Germline V gene lookup returns CDR1 MNHEY and CDR2 SMNVEV (reference sequence). The CDR3 region is CASSLGMDPSYEQYF. The CDR3 DNA reads TGTGCCAGCAGTTTGGGAATGGATCCTTCCTACGAGCAGTACTTC.

This clonotype appeared a few times. V usage is TRBV11-3 and J usage is TRBJ2-7; a possible D gene is TRBD2 (5 bases). V lost 3 bases and J lost 2, with 11 bases in between. Germline V gene lookup returns CDR1 SGHNT and CDR2 YENEEA. The CDR3 extends over 14 amino acids. The CDR3 protein is CASSFDGVTYEQYF. The DNA of the CDR3 is TGTGCCAGCAGCTTTGACGGGGTCACCTACGAGCAGTACTTC.

The sample holds many counts of this clonotype. The chain joins TRBV6-2 or TRBV6-3 to TRBJ2-7; 7 bases are a match to TRBD1. V was pared by 8 bases and J by 0 bases, with 7 bases of the junction left unmatched. CDR1 is MNHEY, CDR2 SVGEGT, per germline. This CDR3 has 14 residues. CDR3 loop: CASRTGIISYEQYF. DNA of the CDR3: TGTGCCAGCCGGACAGGCATTATCTCCTACGAGCAGTACTTC.

This clonotype was recorded a few times. The V and J genes are TRBV7-6 and TRBJ2-1; tentatively, D is TRBD2 (7 bases). Between the trimmed V and J ends, which lost 2 bases and 3 bases, there was a span of 20 bases. Germline V gene data show CDR1 as SGHVS and CDR2 as FNYEAQ. The CDR3 totals 18 residues. DNA for the CDR3: TGTGCCAGCAGCTTAAATCTTATGGAGGGGGGGCACTACAATGAGCAGTTCTTC. It encodes CASSLNLMEGGHYNEQFF.

The genes are TRBV10-3 and TRBJ1-3, with 7 bases identical to TRBD1. Germline V CDR1 and CDR2: ENHRY, SYGVKD. The CDR3 consists of 17 residues. With V trimmed by 8 bases and J by 4 bases, 17 bases remained unmatched. This CDR3 is CAIAATGAKLRGNTIYF. CDR3 sequence (DNA): TGTGCCATCGCGGCCACAGGGGCTAAACTGAGGGGAAACACCATATATTTT.

The chain uses TRBV30 and TRBJ2-1; the D is unclear. The CDR3 runs to 10 residues. Germline-derived CDR1 and CDR2 are GTSNPN and SVGIG (reference sequence). V shed 5 bases and J shed 8 bases, with 7 bases lying between them. The CDR3 DNA sequence: TGTGCCTGGGGACGATATGAGCAGTTCTTC. Its protein product is CAWGRYEQFF.